This is a list of T cell receptor beta chains from one sample in a study of metastatic and nonmetastatic thyroid tumors. MiXCR reprocessed the PCR reads for TCRdb. Of about 20,000 clones listed, roughly 24% are singletons. Sequencing was carried out using tumor tissue. These receptors originate from a female donor with papillary thyroid cancer or a benign thyroid nodule (not recorded which). Some clones in this sample may be carry-over from other donors' samples. CDR3s include the opening cysteine and the closing phenylalanine or tryptophan. The order of the fields is CDR3 protein, CDR3 DNA, clone size, J gene, D gene, CDR3 length, V gene. A D gene is named only where the DNA matches it firmly. Rows give clone size only sometimes, using once, few, many, or a class for an expanded clone.

cdr3_aa: CSVEVLGNEQFF; cdr3_nt: TGCAGCGTTGAAGTACTGGGGAATGAGCAGTTCTTC; clone_size: many; j_call: TRBJ2-1; d_call: .; cdr3_length: 12; v_call: TRBV29-1
cdr3_aa: CASRSPSSGRAYEQYF; cdr3_nt: TGTGCCAGCAGGAGCCCCTCTAGCGGTCGGGCCTACGAGCAGTACTTC; clone_size: few; j_call: TRBJ2-7; d_call: TRBD2; cdr3_length: 16; v_call: TRBV28
cdr3_aa: CASSESVGAIDTQYF; cdr3_nt: TGCGCCAGCAGTGAGTCGGTGGGAGCCATAGATACGCAGTATTTT; clone_size: few; j_call: TRBJ2-3; d_call: .; cdr3_length: 15; v_call: TRBV10-1
cdr3_aa: CATRRGLYGYTF; cdr3_nt: TGTGCCACTAGGCGGGGACTTTATGGCTACACCTTC; clone_size: .; j_call: TRBJ1-2; d_call: .; cdr3_length: 12; v_call: TRBV28
cdr3_aa: CASSLGLADYGYTF; cdr3_nt: TGTGCCAGCAGCTTGGGGCTAGCGGACTATGGCTACACCTTC; clone_size: medium-sized; j_call: TRBJ1-2; d_call: .; cdr3_length: 14; v_call: TRBV7-2
cdr3_aa: CASSWGGAEAFF; cdr3_nt: TGTGCCAGCAGCTGGGGGGGGGCCGAAGCTTTCTTT; clone_size: once; j_call: TRBJ1-1; d_call: .; cdr3_length: 12; v_call: TRBV12-3/TRBV12-4
cdr3_aa: CASKVDALNTEAFF; cdr3_nt: TGTGCCAGCAAAGTGGACGCTTTGAACACTGAAGCTTTCTTT; clone_size: few; j_call: TRBJ1-1; d_call: .; cdr3_length: 14; v_call: TRBV2
cdr3_aa: CASSLTVGPQETQYF; cdr3_nt: TGTGCCAGCAGCTTAACGGTGGGACCTCAAGAGACCCAGTACTTC; clone_size: many; j_call: TRBJ2-5; d_call: .; cdr3_length: 15; v_call: TRBV7-8
cdr3_aa: CSARPPGLAGVDTQYF; cdr3_nt: TGCAGTGCTAGACCCCCGGGACTAGCGGGAGTGGATACGCAGTATTTT; clone_size: once; j_call: TRBJ2-3; d_call: TRBD2; cdr3_length: 16; v_call: TRBV20-1
cdr3_aa: CASSPTRLAGGLYYEQYF; cdr3_nt: TGTGCCAGCAGTCCTACTCGACTAGCGGGAGGGCTCTACTACGAGCAGTACTTC; clone_size: .; j_call: TRBJ2-7; d_call: TRBD2; cdr3_length: 18; v_call: TRBV27
cdr3_aa: CASSYSQETQYF; cdr3_nt: TGTGCCAGCAGTTACTCCCAAGAGACCCAGTACTTC; clone_size: .; j_call: TRBJ2-5; d_call: .; cdr3_length: 12; v_call: TRBV6-5
cdr3_aa: CASNLQGLTTDTQYF; cdr3_nt: TGTGCCAGCAACCTACAGGGTTTGACTACAGATACGCAGTATTTT; clone_size: medium-sized; j_call: TRBJ2-3; d_call: .; cdr3_length: 15; v_call: TRBV28
cdr3_aa: CASSTGGGTNTGELFF; cdr3_nt: TGTGCCAGCTCTACCGGGGGCGGGACCAACACCGGGGAGCTGTTTTTT; clone_size: few; j_call: TRBJ2-2; d_call: .; cdr3_length: 16; v_call: TRBV12-3/TRBV12-4
cdr3_aa: CASSGGSYYNEQFF; cdr3_nt: TGTGCCAGCAGCGGGGGATCGTACTACAATGAGCAGTTCTTC; clone_size: many; j_call: TRBJ2-1; d_call: .; cdr3_length: 14; v_call: TRBV11-3
cdr3_aa: CASSPQGYNEQFF; cdr3_nt: TGTGCCAGCAGTCCTCAGGGTTACAATGAGCAGTTCTTC; clone_size: many; j_call: TRBJ2-1; d_call: .; cdr3_length: 13; v_call: TRBV7-9